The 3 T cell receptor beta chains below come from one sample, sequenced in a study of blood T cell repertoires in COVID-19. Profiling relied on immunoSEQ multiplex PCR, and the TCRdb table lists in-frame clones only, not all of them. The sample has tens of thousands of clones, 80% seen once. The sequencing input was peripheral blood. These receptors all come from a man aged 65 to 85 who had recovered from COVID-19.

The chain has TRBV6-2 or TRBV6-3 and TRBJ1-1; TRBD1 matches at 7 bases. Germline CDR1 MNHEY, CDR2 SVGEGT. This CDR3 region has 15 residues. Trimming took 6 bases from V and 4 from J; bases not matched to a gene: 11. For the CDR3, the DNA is TGTGCCAGCAGGCCTACGACAGGGATGCTCACTGAAGCTTTCTTT. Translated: CASRPTTGMLTEAFF.

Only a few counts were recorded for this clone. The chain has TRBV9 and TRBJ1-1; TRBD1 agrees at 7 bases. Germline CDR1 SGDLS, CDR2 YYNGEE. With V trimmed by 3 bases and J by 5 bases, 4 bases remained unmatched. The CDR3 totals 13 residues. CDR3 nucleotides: TGTGCCAGCAGCGCTCAGGGGGGAACTGAAGCTTTCTTT. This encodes CASSAQGGTEAFF.

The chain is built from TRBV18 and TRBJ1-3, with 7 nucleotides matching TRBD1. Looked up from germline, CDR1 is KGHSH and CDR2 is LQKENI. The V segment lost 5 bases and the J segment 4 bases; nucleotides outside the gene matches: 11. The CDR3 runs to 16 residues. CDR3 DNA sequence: TGTGCCAGCTCATCAATACAGGGGCTGGAAGGAAACACCATATATTTT. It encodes CASSSIQGLEGNTIYF.